A single sample gave rise to the 25 T cell receptor beta chains below, sequenced in a study of blood T cell repertoires in COVID-19 (TCRdb year 2020). Preparation of the library involved the immunoSEQ multiplex PCR assay. TCRdb obtained this table from immuneACCESS and retained in-frame rearrangements with V and J assigned. These tables miss some clones; where compared with another copy, unresolved V genes account for less than half of the shortfall, and the remainder is unexplained. This sample holds 55,000 to 75,000 clones; 80% were observed only once. The ten largest clonotypes hold about 18% of the sample. Sequences were obtained from peripheral blood. The receptors shown here come from a man between 65 and 85 years old who had recovered from COVID-19.

This chain uses TRBV5-1 with TRBJ2-1; TRBD1 matches 9 bases. The CDR3 consists of 15 residues. The germline V gene has CDR1 SGHRS and CDR2 YFSETQ. V lost 4 bases, J lost 2 bases, and 4 bases stayed unmatched. The CDR3 reads CASSVQGAPYNEQFF. CDR3 nucleotide sequence: TGCGCCAGCAGCGTACAGGGGGCCCCCTACAATGAGCAGTTCTTC.

The chain links TRBV10-1 to TRBJ1-2; D call uncertain. CDR1 is WNHNN, CDR2 SYGVQD, per germline (reference sequence). This CDR3 spans 13 amino acids. V was pared by 2 bases and J by 2 bases, with 6 bases between. CDR3 nucleotides: TGCGCCAGCAGTGAGACGGTCAACTATGGCTACACCTTC. It codes for CASSETVNYGYTF.

This chain joins TRBV4-3 and TRBJ2-1; the D gene is possibly TRBD2 (6 bases). Looked up from germline, CDR1 is LGHNA and CDR2 is YSLEER. V was trimmed by 4 bases and J by 5 bases, leaving 12 bases between them. This CDR3 contains 14 residues. CDR3 protein: CASSPSGLNNEQFF. Written as DNA, the CDR3 is TGCGCCAGCAGCCCATCGGGACTTAACAATGAGCAGTTCTTC.

This clone was seen only once. The V and J genes are TRBV7-2 and TRBJ2-7; 10 nucleotides match TRBD1. The trim removed 5 bases at V and 4 bases at J, leaving 5 bases unmatched. CDR1 is SGHTA and CDR2 is FQGNSA in the germline V gene. The CDR3 is made up of 14 amino acids. The CDR3 loop is CASSHGQGDYEQYF. The CDR3 region has the DNA TGTGCCAGCAGCCACGGACAGGGGGATTACGAGCAGTACTTC.

The rearrangement links TRBV6-5 to TRBJ2-5; 7 bases map to TRBD2. Germline loops: CDR1 MNHEY, CDR2 SVGAGI. This CDR3 region has 13 residues. V lost 10 bases, J lost 4 bases, and 9 bases stayed unmatched. As DNA, the CDR3 is TGTGCCACCCGGAGGGAGGGTGCAGAGACCCAGTACTTC. Translating it yields CATRREGAETQYF.

The V call is TRBV7-9, the J call TRBJ2-5; the match to TRBD1 covers 12 bases. The junction had 5 bases not matched to a gene; V was cut back by 1 base and J by 5 bases. The CDR3 length is 16 residues. CDR1 SEHNR and CDR2 FQNEAQ come from the germline V gene (reference sequence). The CDR3 region is CASSLVGTGGAETQYF. CDR3 nucleotides: TGTGCCAGCAGCTTAGTCGGGACAGGGGGCGCGGAGACCCAGTACTTC.

V gene TRBV7-2 combines with J gene TRBJ2-7; D perhaps matches TRBD2 (5 bases). This CDR3 is built from 14 residues. The ends were cut back, 3 bases at V and 2 bases at J, with 11 bases in the middle. In germline, CDR1 is SGHTA, CDR2 FQGNSA. The CDR3 coding sequence is TGTGCCAGCAGCTTGGACTTGCCAGCCTACGAGCAGTACTTC. Translated: CASSLDLPAYEQYF.

The chain uses TRBV5-4 and TRBJ2-6; 10 bases line up with TRBD1. Trimming cost V 4 bases and J 1 base; bases outside gene matches: 5. The CDR3 covers 17 residues. The germline CDR1 and CDR2 sequences are SGHNT and YYREEE (reference sequence). The CDR3 sequence is CASSPPGQGSGANVLTF. As DNA, the CDR3 is TGTGCCAGCAGCCCACCGGGACAGGGGTCTGGGGCCAACGTCCTGACTTTC. The entire variable domain, with the rest obtained from reference TRBV5-4 and TRBJ2-6, is as follows: ETGVTQSPTHLIKTRGQQVTLRCSSQSGHNTVSWYQQALGQGPQFIFQYYREEENGRGNFPPRFSGLQFPNYSSELNVNALELDDSALYLCASSPPGQGSGANVLTFGAGSRLTVL.

The CDR3: CASSPHIDREENYGYTF. As DNA, the CDR3 is TGTGCCAGCAGCCCCCACATCGACAGGGAGGAGAACTATGGCTACACCTTC. The chain combines TRBV7-9 with TRBJ1-2; 7 nucleotides line up with TRBD1. Germline V gene sequence: CDR1 SEHNR, CDR2 FQNEAQ (reference sequence). The CDR3 runs to 17 residues. With V trimmed by 5 bases and J by 2 bases, 14 bases remained unmatched.

The chain employs TRBV6-2 or TRBV6-3 and TRBJ1-1, with D possibly being TRBD1 (6 bases). This CDR3 comprises 16 residues. Trimming pared 4 bases from V and 4 bases from J, leaving 19 bases between. Per the germline V gene, CDR1 is MNHEY and CDR2 is SVGEGT. DNA of the CDR3: TGTGCCAGCAGTTCGGACTCACAGGGTTGGGGCACTGAAGCTTTCTTT. This codes for CASSSDSQGWGTEAFF.

The rearrangement joins TRBV2 to TRBJ1-3; D unclear. The germline V gene encodes CDR1 SNHLY and CDR2 FYNNEI. Trimming pared 5 bases from V and 3 bases from J, leaving 14 bases between. CDR3 length: 15 amino acids. CDR3 sequence reads: CASSPSGGFGNTIYF. The CDR3 DNA reads as TGTGCCAGCAGTCCATCCGGAGGGTTTGGAAACACCATATATTTT.

A single count supports this clone. The chain uses TRBV12-3 or TRBV12-4 and TRBJ2-2; D uncertain. Trimming left V 2 bases short and J 4 bases short, with 5 bases between. The CDR3 runs 13 residues. This CDR3 reads CASSLTFTGELFF. In DNA form, the CDR3 reads TGTGCCAGCAGTTTAACTTTCACCGGGGAGCTGTTTTTT.

V and J are TRBV10-3 and TRBJ2-7; D is ambiguous. Trimming pared 0 bases from V and 7 bases from J, leaving 13 bases between. The CDR3 covers 14 residues. Germline V lookup: CDR1 ENHRY, CDR2 SYGVKD. CDR3 region: CAISESPLTREQYF. Here the CDR3 DNA reads TGTGCCATCAGTGAGTCGCCGTTAACGCGAGAGCAGTACTTC.

Written as DNA, the CDR3 is TGTGCCAGCACTTTTGTCGGCACAGATACGCAGTATTTT. Translating gives CASTFVGTDTQYF. This chain joins TRBV25-1 and TRBJ2-3, with D unclear. The V end lost 7 bases, the J end lost 1 base, and 9 bases lay between the germline ends. CDR3 length equals 13 residues. The germline V gene has CDR1 MGHDK and CDR2 SYGVNS. Filled out from reference TRBV25-1 and TRBJ2-3, the complete variable domain reads EADIYQTPRYLVIGTGKKITLECSQTMGHDKMYWYQQDPGMELHLIHYSYGVNSTEKGDLSSESTVSRIRTEHFPLTLESARPSHTSQYLCASTFVGTDTQYFGPGTRLTVL.

The J gene is TRBJ2-3, the V gene TRBV5-1; D remains unclear. V lost 5 bases and J lost 3, with 10 bases in between. The CDR3 is 13 amino acids. Germline CDR1 reads SGHRS; CDR2 reads YFSETQ. CDR3 nucleotides: TGCGCCAGCAGGGCCGGGTGGACAGATACGCAGTATTTT. Protein: CASRAGWTDTQYF.

The chain has TRBV4-3 and TRBJ2-7; TRBD2 agrees at 7 bases. Trimming at V came to 4 bases and at J to 1 base, leaving 7 bases not matched to a gene. From germline, CDR1 is LGHNA and CDR2 YSLEER. The CDR3 runs to 15 residues. For the CDR3, the DNA is TGCGCCAGCAGCCGCCAACTAGCGAGTTCCTACGAGCAGTACTTC. This encodes CASSRQLASSYEQYF.

The CDR3 loop reads CATSRDSGGLGGYTF. CDR3 in DNA: TGTGCCACCAGCAGAGATTCGGGGGGCCTTGGTGGCTACACCTTC. This chain links TRBV15 with TRBJ1-2; weak D call: TRBD1 (6 bases). Between the trimmed V and J ends, which lost 0 bases and 7 bases, there was a span of 15 bases. The CDR3 is 15 residues long. From germline, CDR1 is LNHNV and CDR2 YYDKDF (reference sequence). The full variable domain, rest sourced from reference TRBV15 and TRBJ1-2, is DAMVIQNPRYQVTQFGKPVTLSCSQTLNHNVMYWYQQKSSQAPKLLFHYYDKDFNNEADTPDNFQSRRPNTSFCFLDIRSPGLGDTAMYLCATSRDSGGLGGYTFGSGTRLTVV.

The rearrangement links TRBV9 to TRBJ2-5; 10 nucleotides line up with TRBD2. Germline trimming cut 4 bases from V and 4 bases from J; bases unmatched to any gene: 10. CDR3 length: 16 amino acids. Germline V gene lookup returns CDR1 SGDLS and CDR2 YYNGEE. For the CDR3, the DNA is TGTGCCAGCAGCCTGGGGGGGATAGCGGGAGGAGAGACCCAGTACTTC. Translated: CASSLGGIAGGETQYF.

The chain employs TRBV28 and TRBJ1-1; 7 positions match TRBD1. Germline lookup yields CDR1 MDHEN and CDR2 SYDVKM. The CDR3 extends over 16 amino acids. V shed 2 bases, J shed 1 base, and the junction held 7 bases outside the gene matches. The CDR3 is CASSLGAGGTNTEAFF. As DNA, the CDR3 is TGTGCCAGCAGTTTAGGCGCAGGGGGGACGAACACTGAAGCTTTCTTT.

There are a few counts of this clone. V gene TRBV28 combines with J gene TRBJ1-5, with D uncertain. V lost 0 bases and J lost 6, with 3 bases in between. The CDR3 is made up of 12 amino acids. Germline CDR1 reads MDHEN; CDR2 reads SYDVKM. DNA for the CDR3: TGTGCCAGCAGTTTATGGAGTCAGCCCCAGCATTTT. Encoded protein: CASSLWSQPQHF. The whole variable domain, filled in from reference TRBV28 and TRBJ1-5, reads DVKVTQSSRYLVKRTGEKVFLECVQDMDHENMFWYRQDPGLGLRLIYFSYDVKMKEKGDIPEGYSVSREKKERFSLILESASTNQTSMYLCASSLWSQPQHFGDGTRLSIL.

This chain joins TRBV5-1 and TRBJ1-1; unclear D gene. Germline CDR1 reads SGHRS; CDR2 reads YFSETQ. The V and J ends lost 2 bases and 1 base respectively, with 9 bases between them. The CDR3 is 14 amino acids. For the CDR3, the DNA is TGCGCCAGCAGCTTAGAGGGCAAGAACACTGAAGCTTTCTTT. Protein sequence: CASSLEGKNTEAFF.

V gene TRBV6-6 combines with J gene TRBJ1-2; unclear D gene. CDR3 length equals 14 residues. The V end lost 1 base, the J end lost 4 bases, and 10 bases lay between the germline ends. Germline lookup yields CDR1 MNHNY and CDR2 SVGAGI (reference sequence). CDR3 loop: CASSYFGASYGYTF. DNA for the CDR3: TGTGCCAGCAGTTACTTCGGAGCGTCCTATGGCTACACCTTC.

The genes are TRBV9 and TRBJ1-3; 9 nucleotides agree with TRBD1. This CDR3 has 16 amino acids. CDR1 SGDLS and CDR2 YYNGEE come from the germline V gene. Losses at the gene ends were 3 bases for V and 4 bases for J; bases not matched to a gene: 8. This CDR3 is CASSAGQGPPGNTIYF. The CDR3 coding sequence is TGTGCCAGCAGCGCCGGACAGGGGCCTCCCGGAAACACCATATATTTT. Looking up the rest from reference TRBV9 and TRBJ1-3 gives the full variable domain: DSGVTQTPKHLITATGQRVTLRCSPRSGDLSVYWYQQSLDQGLQFLIQYYNGEERAKGNILERFSAQQFPDLHSELNLSSLELGDSALYFCASSAGQGPPGNTIYFGEGSWLTVV.

J is TRBJ2-5 and V is TRBV7-6, with D maybe TRBD1 (6 bases). Germline loops: CDR1 SGHVS, CDR2 FNYEAQ. The length of the CDR3 is 16 residues. The germline V and J ends were trimmed by 1 base and 2 bases, with 14 bases remaining between them. CDR3 loop: CASSLVPPGQQETQYF. The CDR3 bases are TGTGCCAGCAGCTTAGTTCCCCCGGGACAACAAGAGACCCAGTACTTC.

The chain has TRBV3-1 (or the pseudogene TRBV3-2) and TRBJ2-6; 8 bases agree with TRBD1. Trimming removed 1 base from V and 3 bases from J; junction bases left unmatched: 8. Germline-derived CDR1 and CDR2 are LGHDT and YNNKEL (reference sequence). The CDR3 consists of 18 residues. The CDR3 DNA follows: TGTGCCAGCAGCCAAGCGTTGCAGGGGGCTTATGGGGCCAACGTCCTGACTTTC. Protein: CASSQALQGAYGANVLTF.